The 28 T cell receptor beta chains in this list originate from one sample, sequenced in a study of blood T cell repertoires in COVID-19. Clones were read by immunoSEQ multiplex PCR, and TCRdb kept only the in-frame ones, dropping some. The repertoire holds more than 200,000 clones, with just over 85% as singletons. The specimen sequenced was peripheral blood. Receptor source: a man older than 75 with acute or convalescent COVID-19.

This chain joins TRBV19 and TRBJ1-4, with D unclear. V was clipped by 6 bases and J by 7 bases, with 12 bases between them. CDR1 and CDR2 (germline): LNHDA, SQIVND (reference sequence). The CDR3 sequence is 13 residues long. CDR3 nucleotide sequence: TGTGCCAGTAGCCAAACCGCGGTTGAAAAACTGTTTTTT. It yields the protein CASSQTAVEKLFF. The entire variable domain, with the rest obtained from reference TRBV19 and TRBJ1-4, is as follows: DGGITQSPKYLFRKEGQNVTLSCEQNLNHDAMYWYRQDPGQGLRLIYYSQIVNDFQKGDIAEGYSVSREKKESFPLTVTSAQKNPTAFYLCASSQTAVEKLFFGSGTQLSVL.

The V gene is TRBV5-5, the J gene TRBJ1-1, with a tentative D call TRBD1 (5 bases). V was shortened by 2 bases and J by 0 bases, with 14 bases between the two germline ends. Germline CDR1 and CDR2: SGHKS and YYEKEE (reference sequence). The CDR3 extends over 16 amino acids. The DNA of the CDR3 is TGTGCCAGCAGCTTTGAACCGGGACTGTTGAACACTGAAGCTTTCTTT. Protein: CASSFEPGLLNTEAFF.

The chain employs TRBV28 and TRBJ1-2; tentatively, D is TRBD1 (6 bases). The V end was cut by 3 bases, the J end by 8 bases, with 16 bases between. In germline, CDR1 is MDHEN, CDR2 SYDVKM. The CDR3 is made up of 14 amino acids. In nucleotides, the CDR3 is TGTGCCAGCAGTTTCGGACAGCAAGCTCGGGGCTACACCTTC. It specifies CASSFGQQARGYTF.

The chain joins TRBV19 to TRBJ1-2; 11 bases line up with TRBD1. This CDR3 is 15 amino acids long. CDR1 is LNHDA and CDR2 is SQIVND in the germline V gene (reference sequence). The V and J ends lost 7 bases and 7 bases, in that order; junction bases with no gene match: 11. Here the CDR3 DNA reads TGTGCCAGTACCGAAGGACAGGGGGCGTCGGGTGGCTACACCTTC. Translation gives CASTEGQGASGGYTF.

The chain recombines TRBV18 with TRBJ2-7; TRBD2 matches 15 bases. The CDR3 totals 16 residues. Trimming took 3 bases from V and 4 from J; bases not matched to a gene: 4. In germline, CDR1 is KGHSH, CDR2 LQKENI. The CDR3 DNA reads as TGTGCCAGCTCACCTGGACTAGCGGGAGGGTGGTACGAGCAGTACTTC. Translating it yields CASSPGLAGGWYEQYF. Combining the CDR3 with reference TRBV18 and TRBJ2-7 gives the whole variable domain NAGVMQNPRHLVRRRGQEARLRCSPMKGHSHVYWYRQLPEEGLKFMVYLQKENIIDESGMPKERFSAEFPKEGPSILRIQQVVRGDSAAYFCASSPGLAGGWYEQYFGPGTRLTVT.

This clone was counted only a few times. This chain joins TRBV19 and TRBJ1-5, with D hard to call. Looked up from germline, CDR1 is LNHDA and CDR2 is SQIVND (reference sequence). V gave up 3 bases and J gave up 3 bases, with 9 bases separating them. The CDR3 contains 14 residues. CDR3 residues: CASSMIGVNQPQHF. In nucleotides, the CDR3 is TGTGCCAGTAGTATGATCGGGGTCAATCAGCCCCAGCATTTT.

The gene calls are TRBV9 and TRBJ2-3, with TRBD2 identical over 11 bases. Germline V gives CDR1 SGDLS, CDR2 YYNGEE. Trimming at V came to 2 bases and at J to 4 bases, leaving 3 bases not matched to a gene. The CDR3 spans 15 residues. CDR3 bases: TGTGCCAGCAGCGTTAGCGGGGGGGTGGCAGATACGCAGTATTTT. Translation gives CASSVSGGVADTQYF.

The chain links TRBV19 to TRBJ2-3; 11 bases are a match to TRBD1. Germline CDR1 reads LNHDA; CDR2 reads SQIVND (reference sequence). The ends lost 3 bases at V and 1 base at J; junction bases unmatched: 24. The CDR3 extends over 23 amino acids. DNA for the CDR3: TGTGCCAGTAGTATCGGACAGGGGGCGAATCCGAGAAGGCACGGTAGAGGCACAGATACGCAGTATTTT. This codes for CASSIGQGANPRRHGRGTDTQYF.

The V call is TRBV27, the J call TRBJ1-5, with TRBD1 matching 10 bases. The length of the CDR3 is 15 residues. V was clipped by 2 bases and J by 7 bases; unmatched bases: 5. From germline, CDR1 is MNHEY and CDR2 SMNVEV (reference sequence). The CDR3 nucleotides read TGTGCCAGCAGTTTAGGGACAGGGGCATTGCAGCCCCAGCATTTT. The encoded protein is CASSLGTGALQPQHF.

CDR3 in DNA: TGTGCCAGCAGCTTGGACGGACAGGGGGCTTCCGAGCAGTACTTC. Translated: CASSLDGQGASEQYF. V usage is TRBV5-5 and J usage is TRBJ2-7, with TRBD1 matching 11 bases. CDR3 size: 15 residues. V dropped 0 bases and J dropped 6; count of bases not matched to a gene: 5. Germline V gene sequence: CDR1 SGHKS, CDR2 YYEKEE (reference sequence).

The chain employs TRBV7-3 and TRBJ2-6; 7 nucleotides line up with TRBD1. This CDR3 contains 16 residues. Germline V gene data show CDR1 as SGHTA and CDR2 as FQGTGA. V shed 5 bases, J shed 4 bases, and the junction held 8 bases outside the gene matches. The CDR3 DNA reads as TGTGCCAGCAGCCCCCCCGACAGGGCCGGGGCCAACGTCCTGACTTTC. As protein: CASSPPDRAGANVLTF. Filled out from reference TRBV7-3 and TRBJ2-6, the complete variable domain reads GAGVSQTPSNKVTEKGKYVELRCDPISGHTALYWYRQSLGQGPEFLIYFQGTGAADDSGLPNDRFFAVRPEGSVSTLKIQRTERGDSAVYLCASSPPDRAGANVLTFGAGSRLTVL.

The V and J genes are TRBV28 and TRBJ2-1; 9 bases line up with TRBD2. The CDR3 totals 14 residues. Trimming cost V 7 bases and J 7 bases; bases outside gene matches: 8. Germline CDR1 is MDHEN and CDR2 is SYDVKM. The CDR3 DNA sequence: TGTGCCAGCACTGGGGGAGCGGGAGGAAATGAGCAGTTCTTC. This gives the protein CASTGGAGGNEQFF.

This clone appeared a few times. The chain's CDR3 is CASSSAGTGETEAFF. The CDR3 DNA reads TGTGCCAGCAGTAGCGCCGGGACAGGGGAAACTGAAGCTTTCTTT. The rearrangement uses TRBV6-2 or TRBV6-3 and TRBJ1-1; TRBD1 matches at 10 bases. The V gene's germline CDR1 is MNHEY and CDR2 SVGEGT. V was clipped by 5 bases and J by 5 bases; unmatched bases: 8. This CDR3 contains 15 residues.

V gene TRBV11-1 combines with J gene TRBJ2-1, with TRBD2 matching 8 bases. V shed 1 base, J shed 6 bases, and the junction held 2 bases outside the gene matches. The CDR3 length is 14 residues. CDR1 and CDR2 from the germline V gene are SGHAT and FQDESV (reference sequence). This CDR3 is CASSLGLAGNEQFF. The CDR3 DNA reads as TGTGCCAGCAGCTTAGGGCTAGCGGGCAATGAGCAGTTCTTC.

The rearrangement joins TRBV7-2 to TRBJ1-2; D unresolved. Germline lookup yields CDR1 SGHTA and CDR2 FQGNSA. The CDR3 extends over 15 amino acids. Trimming cost V 1 base and J 7 bases, with 16 bases left between them. The CDR3 nucleotides read TGTGCCAGCAGCTTAGAGTTAGCCTCCCCCAGTGGCTACACCTTC. Translated, it gives CASSLELASPSGYTF.

The chain is built from TRBV24-1 and TRBJ1-2, with TRBD1 identical over 8 bases. This CDR3 spans 16 amino acids. Looked up from germline, CDR1 is KGHDR and CDR2 is SFDVKD. V lost 7 bases and J lost 5; bases outside the gene matches: 14. CDR3 coding DNA: TGTGCCACCAGAAGAGACAGGGGACCGCCCGTTTATGGCTACACCTTC. Translation: CATRRDRGPPVYGYTF.

The chain carries TRBV6-5 and TRBJ2-7, with TRBD2 as a possible D gene (5 bases). This CDR3 comprises 15 residues. Trimming shortened V by 2 bases and J by 3 bases, and 14 bases separated the two germline ends. CDR1 and CDR2 from the germline V gene are MNHEY and SVGAGI. The CDR3 spells CASSYGRRAVYEQYF. The CDR3 coding sequence is TGTGCCAGCAGTTACGGGCGGCGGGCGGTCTACGAGCAGTACTTC.

The V call is TRBV2, the J call TRBJ1-3; D not resolved. CDR3 size: 12 residues. Germline CDR1 SNHLY, CDR2 FYNNEI. V lost 7 bases and J 4 bases, leaving 8 bases between the germline ends. The DNA for the CDR3 is TGTGCCAGCACCCCGGGGGGAAACACCATATATTTT. Encoded protein: CASTPGGNTIYF.

The chain has TRBV4-1 and TRBJ2-7, with 8 bases that match TRBD2. Unmatched junction bases numbered 13, after V lost 3 bases and J lost 3 bases. The length of the CDR3 is 17 residues. CDR1 is MGHRA and CDR2 is YSYEKL in the germline V gene. CDR3 nucleotide sequence: TGCGCCAGCAGCCAGGGGACGGAACTAGCGGAGAACTACGAGCAGTACTTC. Translating it yields CASSQGTELAENYEQYF.

The CDR3 DNA sequence: TGTGCCAGCAGTTCGGGACTGAGGACCGGGGAGCTGTTTTTT. It specifies CASSSGLRTGELFF. The rearrangement joins TRBV27 to TRBJ2-2, with TRBD2 as a possible D gene (6 bases). CDR3 length: 14 amino acids. Trimming pared 4 bases from V and 5 bases from J, leaving 11 bases between. Germline V lookup: CDR1 MNHEY, CDR2 SMNVEV (reference sequence).

The V and J genes are TRBV5-8 and TRBJ2-7; 9 nucleotides agree with TRBD1. V shed 1 base and J 3 bases; nucleotides not matched to a gene: 5. Germline CDR1 and CDR2: SGHTS and YDEGEE. The CDR3 is 15 amino acids. This CDR3 is CASSLSGTGSYEQYF. Written as DNA, the CDR3 is TGTGCCAGCAGCTTGTCCGGGACAGGGAGCTACGAGCAGTACTTC.

A word on this clone: In the same sample, other DNA sequences code for this CDR3. V and J are TRBV19 and TRBJ1-1; 8 bases line up with TRBD1. Germline V lookup: CDR1 LNHDA, CDR2 SQIVND (reference sequence). The CDR3 extends over 14 amino acids. The V and J ends lost 4 bases and 2 bases, in that order; junction bases with no gene match: 3. The CDR3 DNA follows: TGTGCCAGTAGTACCGGACAGGGCAACACTGAAGCTTTCTTT. Its translation: CASSTGQGNTEAFF.

The V gene is TRBV2, the J gene TRBJ2-1; no reliable D call. Germline CDR1 and CDR2: SNHLY and FYNNEI. The CDR3 contains 15 residues. Between the trimmed V and J ends, which lost 6 bases and 0 bases, there was a span of 12 bases. CDR3 DNA: TGTGCCAGCAGGGGCAGCCAGAGCTCCTACAATGAGCAGTTCTTC. It codes for CASRGSQSSYNEQFF. Full variable domain (remainder filled in from reference TRBV2 and TRBJ2-1): EPEVTQTPSHQVTQMGQEVILRCVPISNHLYFYWYRQILGQKVEFLVSFYNNEISEKSEIFDDQFSVERPDGSNFTLKIRSTKLEDSAMYFCASRGSQSSYNEQFFGPGTRLTVL.

The rearrangement uses TRBV12-3 or TRBV12-4 and TRBJ2-7; 7 nucleotides align to TRBD1. V lost 5 bases and J lost 4; bases outside the gene matches: 5. This CDR3 comprises 13 residues. The CDR3 DNA is TGTGCCAGCAGTGGCACAGGGGAATACGAGCAGTACTTC. This gives the protein CASSGTGEYEQYF.

V is TRBV24-1 and J is TRBJ2-1; 9 bases line up with TRBD2. This CDR3 has 15 amino acids. From germline, CDR1 is KGHDR and CDR2 SFDVKD. V was pared by 3 bases and J by 7 bases, with 6 bases of the junction left unmatched. Written as DNA, the CDR3 is TGTGCCACCAGTGATCCTAGCGGGGAGACTAATGAGCAGTTCTTC. Amino acids: CATSDPSGETNEQFF.

The genes are TRBV5-1 and TRBJ1-1; D is undetermined. The CDR3 has 14 amino acids. V lost 2 bases, J lost 3 bases, and 11 bases lay in between. Germline V gene lookup returns CDR1 SGHRS and CDR2 YFSETQ. The CDR3 coding sequence is TGCGCCAGCAGCTTTGGCGGGTTTGACACTGAAGCTTTCTTT. Translation: CASSFGGFDTEAFF. The variable domain in full, completed from reference TRBV5-1 and TRBJ1-1, reads KAGVTQTPRYLIKTRGQQVTLSCSPISGHRSVSWYQQTPGQGLQFLFEYFSETQRNKGNFPGRFSGRQFSNSRSEMNVSTLELGDSALYLCASSFGGFDTEAFFGQGTRLTVV.

This clone appeared once. The chain is built from TRBV6-2 or TRBV6-3 and TRBJ2-1; 12 bases map to TRBD2. Germline trimming cut 5 bases from V and 5 bases from J; bases unmatched to any gene: 4. Germline-derived CDR1 and CDR2 are MNHEY and SVGEGT. There are 15 residues in the CDR3. CDR3 DNA sequence: TGTGCCAGCAGTGCTCTAGCGGGGGGGCACAATGAGCAGTTCTTC. It is translated as CASSALAGGHNEQFF.

Only one count was recorded for this clone. The V and J genes are TRBV19 and TRBJ2-7; 9 positions match TRBD2. From germline, CDR1 is LNHDA and CDR2 SQIVND (reference sequence). Germline trimming cut 0 bases from V and 1 base from J; bases unmatched to any gene: 4. CDR3 length: 16 residues. The CDR3 here is CASSIDPSGKSYEQYF. In nucleotides, the CDR3 is TGTGCCAGTAGTATAGACCCTAGCGGGAAGTCCTACGAGCAGTACTTC.